The source of this T cell receptor beta chain is a study of blood T cell repertoires in COVID-19. Study details: Both acute and convalescent COVID-19 samples were obtained from the United States, Italy and Spain. PBMCs, B-cell-depleted T cells, or T cells provided the cDNA or gDNA that made up the material.

Data came from immunoSEQ multiplex PCR; TCRdb stores just in-frame clones and leaves some out. The data contain approximately 110,000 clones, about 86% of them singletons. The CDR3 spans 15 residues. V shed 4 bases and J 6 bases; nucleotides not matched to a gene: 8. The germline gives CDR1 SGHKS, CDR2 YYEKEE (reference sequence). The chain employs TRBV5-5 and TRBJ2-1, with 9 bases identical to TRBD2. The receptor's source is a woman aged 50 to 60 with active or convalescent COVID-19. Sequenced input: peripheral blood. This CDR3 reads CASSLLAGVLNEQFF. CDR3 sequence (DNA): TGTGCCAGCAGCCTCTTAGCGGGAGTTCTCAATGAGCAGTTCTTC. The full variable domain, rest sourced from reference TRBV5-5 and TRBJ2-1, is DAGVTQSPTHLIKTRGQQVTLRCSPISGHKSVSWYQQVLGQGPQFIFQYYEKEERGRGNFPDRFSARQFPNYSSELNVNALLLGDSALYLCASSLLAGVLNEQFFGPGTRLTVL.